Here is one TCR beta chain with its context. Under the authors' procedure: Amplification with reference gene primers provided the estimates of nucleated cell counts. Repertoires were generated with immunoSEQ multiplex PCR, while TCRdb's copy carries only in-frame clones and drops some. That table is the source of V, J and clone size, and D and trimming were worked out from the DNA. The sample includes fewer than 200,000 clones, 70% to 90% of them seen just once. This record belongs to a study of blood T cell repertoires in COVID-19. This clonotype was sampled from a man aged 50 to 60 with active or convalescent COVID-19. The sample comprised peripheral blood.

CDR3: CASSVLAGGRDEQFF. CDR3 nucleotides: TGTGCCAGTAGTGTCTTAGCGGGGGGGCGGGACGAGCAGTTCTTC. This chain joins TRBV19 and TRBJ2-1; the match to TRBD2 covers 11 bases. Losses at the gene ends were 5 bases for V and 10 bases for J; bases not matched to a gene: 10. The CDR3 runs to 15 residues. The V gene's germline CDR1 is LNHDA and CDR2 SQIVND (reference sequence).